The clone carrying this TCR beta chain was picked up a small number of times. The target antigen is unknown. In TCRdb, the 5' RACE reads were re-called with MiXCR into one record per CDR3 protein. The sample shows about 370,000 distinct CDR3 sequences, more than 9% of them seen only once. Germline CDR1 SGHTA, CDR2 FQGNSA. With 6 bases removed from V and 1 base from J, the gap between germline ends came to 15 bases. This CDR3 has 15 residues. The record originates from a study of T cells after yellow fever vaccination. Study-wide background: When fractions had low cell numbers, they were prepared with SMART-Seq v4 Ultra Low Input.

Overall study results and limits: Post-booster repertoires contained most primary-vaccination clones again (about 95% CD4, 85% to 90% CD8).

The sequencing here drew on PBMCs, taken on the day of the first yellow fever vaccination. V is TRBV7-2 and J is TRBJ1-1; D possibly corresponds to TRBD1 (6 bases). This TCR was recovered from a man younger than 35 who received the YFV17D yellow fever vaccine. The chain's CDR3 is CASRNEWTANTEAFF. The DNA of the CDR3 is TGTGCCAGCAGGAATGAATGGACAGCGAACACTGAAGCTTTCTTT.